A single sample gave rise to the 23 T cell receptor beta chains below, sequenced in a study of shared clonotypes between healthy human individuals (TCRdb year 2020). The library was obtained by the immunoSEQ multiplex PCR assay. Entries here come from immuneACCESS through TCRdb and include only in-frame sequences with V and J called. Some clones fail to appear in such tables; in the studies checked, an unresolved V gene covers under half of the shortfall, and the cause of the remainder is unknown. In this sample the table shows 2 million to 2.5 million clones, around 92% of which occur a single time. The ten largest account for 0.37% of the sample. Specimen: naive CD4+ T cells from PBMCs. The meaning of the sample's cell subset or site label: CD45RA+ positively selected. Every receptor here comes from a man between 18 and 35 years old in good health. Some clones in this sample may be carry-over from other donors' samples.

The chain has TRBV6-6 and TRBJ1-2; weak D call: TRBD1 (6 bases). This CDR3 region has 13 residues. Germline lookup yields CDR1 MNHNY and CDR2 SVGAGI (reference sequence). V shed 5 bases and J shed 5 bases, with 12 bases lying between them. The CDR3 nucleotides read TGTGCCAGCAGTACAGGGATAGGGTATGGCTACACCTTC. It is translated as CASSTGIGYGYTF.

The CDR3 reads CASSLVGQVNEKLFF. As DNA, the CDR3 is TGTGCCAGCAGCTTGGTGGGACAAGTTAATGAAAAACTGTTTTTT. The V and J genes are TRBV5-6 and TRBJ1-4; TRBD1 might be the D (6 bases). The V and J ends lost 0 bases and 4 bases respectively, with 10 bases between them. Germline V gene lookup returns CDR1 SGHDT and CDR2 YYEEEE. The CDR3 length is 15 residues.

As concerns this clone: Different DNA sequences within this sample yield the same CDR3. This chain links TRBV5-6 with TRBJ2-5; D ambiguous. This CDR3 has 13 amino acids. CDR1 is SGHDT, CDR2 YYEEEE, per germline. V was trimmed by 2 bases and J by 1 base, leaving 6 bases between them. The CDR3 sequence: CASSFQVQETQYF. The CDR3 region has the DNA TGTGCCAGCAGCTTTCAGGTCCAAGAGACCCAGTACTTC.

The chain carries TRBV14 and TRBJ2-1; D call uncertain. The CDR3 is made up of 13 amino acids. V lost 6 bases, J lost 5 bases, and 11 bases lay in between. From germline, CDR1 is SGHDN and CDR2 FVKESK. Here the CDR3 reads CASSPTLDNEQFF. CDR3 coding DNA: TGTGCCAGCAGTCCAACATTGGACAATGAGCAGTTCTTC.

The chain has TRBV11-2 and TRBJ2-1; D may be TRBD1 (5 bases). V gave up 3 bases and J gave up 5 bases, with 14 bases separating them. The germline V gene has CDR1 SGHAT and CDR2 FQNNGV. The CDR3 length is 15 residues. CDR3 DNA sequence: TGTGCCAGCAGCTTTATCCGACAGAGTGACAATGAGCAGTTCTTC. Translated, it gives CASSFIRQSDNEQFF.

J is TRBJ2-1 and V is TRBV6-5; 7 positions agree with TRBD2. V shed 6 bases, J shed 3 bases, and the junction held 2 bases outside the gene matches. Germline V gives CDR1 MNHEY, CDR2 SVGAGI. The CDR3 is made up of 13 amino acids. The CDR3 DNA reads TGTGCCAGCAGAGCTAGCGGCTACAATGAGCAGTTCTTC. As protein: CASRASGYNEQFF.

The chain employs TRBV28 and TRBJ1-3; D is unclear. V lost 3 bases and J 5 bases, leaving 8 bases between the germline ends. The germline gives CDR1 MDHEN, CDR2 SYDVKM. The CDR3 has 13 residues. The DNA of the CDR3 is TGTGCCAGCAGTTTCCTAGGGAGAAACACCATATATTTT. The encoded protein is CASSFLGRNTIYF.

The chain uses TRBV7-3 and TRBJ2-1; possible D gene TRBD2, 5 bases. Looked up from germline, CDR1 is SGHTA and CDR2 is FQGTGA. The CDR3 length is 16 residues. The V gene lost 5 bases and the J gene lost 1 base, with 15 bases spanning the gap. CDR3 sequence reads: CASSPWSGSSYNEQFF. CDR3 coding DNA: TGTGCCAGCAGCCCATGGAGCGGTTCTTCCTACAATGAGCAGTTCTTC.

The V gene is TRBV15, the J gene TRBJ1-2, with D possibly matching TRBD1 (6 bases). Germline CDR1 is LNHNV and CDR2 is YYDKDF (reference sequence). V lost 1 base and J 0 bases, leaving 21 bases between the germline ends. CDR3 length: 19 residues. The DNA for the CDR3 is TGTGCCACCAGCAGAGCCGCCGGGACACTAGCCAAGGCTAACTATGGCTACACCTTC. Its translation is CATSRAAGTLAKANYGYTF.

In its sample, this clone was seen once. The V gene is TRBV11-2, the J gene TRBJ1-4, with D uncertain. Trimming pared 0 bases from V and 7 bases from J, leaving 9 bases between. CDR1 and CDR2 from the germline V gene are SGHAT and FQNNGV. This CDR3 is built from 14 residues. The CDR3 bases are TGTGCCAGCAGCTTAGAGGGGTGGGGTGAAAAACTGTTTTTT. Encoded protein: CASSLEGWGEKLFF.

The chain joins TRBV9 to TRBJ2-1, with D perhaps TRBD2 (5 bases). Trimming removed 4 bases at V and 0 bases at J, with 11 bases between. The CDR3 extends over 15 amino acids. Germline CDR1 SGDLS, CDR2 YYNGEE. In DNA, the CDR3 is TGTGCCAGCAGCTTAGCCGGGGACTCCTACAATGAGCAGTTCTTC. This translates into CASSLAGDSYNEQFF.

This chain joins TRBV5-4 and TRBJ1-1; D unclear. V shed 1 base and J shed 6 bases, with 4 bases lying between them. The CDR3 contains 11 residues. From germline, CDR1 is SGHNT and CDR2 YYREEE (reference sequence). Here the CDR3 reads CASSLYSEAFF. Here the CDR3 DNA reads TGTGCCAGCAGCTTGTACTCTGAAGCTTTCTTT.

The chain carries TRBV6-5 and TRBJ2-3; D remains unclear. Per the germline V gene, CDR1 is MNHEY and CDR2 is SVGAGI. This CDR3 comprises 14 residues. V gave up 5 bases and J gave up 2 bases, with 11 bases separating them. The CDR3 region is CASSRVLFTDTQYF. For the CDR3, the DNA is TGTGCCAGCAGTCGAGTACTGTTCACAGATACGCAGTATTTT.

A word on this clone: Other DNA sequences in the sample encode the same CDR3. The V and J genes are TRBV28 and TRBJ2-3; no definite D call. CDR1 is MDHEN and CDR2 is SYDVKM in the germline V gene. V was pared by 1 base and J by 3 bases, with 5 bases between. CDR3 length equals 13 residues. CDR3 amino acids: CASSLYSTDTQYF. The CDR3 coding sequence is TGTGCCAGCAGTTTATATAGTACAGATACGCAGTATTTT.

The V gene is TRBV6-6, the J gene TRBJ1-4; D remains unclear. V dropped 6 bases and J dropped 8 bases, with 13 bases sitting between them. This CDR3 has 13 residues. Germline values: CDR1 MNHNY, CDR2 SVGAGI (reference sequence). The CDR3 loop reads CASRTLTREKLFF. CDR3 sequence (DNA): TGTGCCAGCAGAACCCTAACGAGGGAAAAACTGTTTTTT.

The J gene is TRBJ1-2, the V gene TRBV7-9; maybe TRBD1 (5 bases). Germline V gene lookup returns CDR1 SEHNR and CDR2 FQNEAQ (reference sequence). This CDR3 has 13 residues. V dropped 5 bases and J dropped 8 bases, with 15 bases sitting between them. The CDR3 here is CASSHPGVRGYTF. DNA of the CDR3: TGTGCCAGCAGCCACCCGGGGGTGAGGGGCTACACCTTC.

With respect to this clone: Different DNA sequences within this sample yield the same CDR3. The chain recombines TRBV7-8 with TRBJ2-1; unclear D gene. Germline V gene lookup returns CDR1 SGHVS and CDR2 FQNEAQ. This CDR3 comprises 12 residues. Trimming took 2 bases from V and 7 from J, leaving 6 bases between them. The CDR3 reads CASSLTRNEQFF. The CDR3 DNA reads TGTGCCAGCAGCTTAACTCGGAATGAGCAGTTCTTC.

This clone appeared once. This chain's CDR3 is CASSLWRGEGFNEQFF. The CDR3, as DNA: TGCGCCAGCAGCTTGTGGCGGGGGGAGGGCTTCAATGAGCAGTTCTTC. V gene TRBV5-1 combines with J gene TRBJ2-1; 8 bases line up with TRBD2. The CDR3 runs 16 residues. Losses at the gene ends were 1 base for V and 6 bases for J; bases not matched to a gene: 9. The germline V gene encodes CDR1 SGHRS and CDR2 YFSETQ.

The gene calls are TRBV10-2 and TRBJ2-5; the D gene is possibly TRBD2 (5 bases). The CDR3 consists of 13 residues. Germline-derived CDR1 and CDR2 are WSHSY and SAAADI. V dropped 8 bases and J dropped 5 bases, with 15 bases sitting between them. The CDR3 coding sequence is TGCGCCAGCGACCAGGCCCGAGGGGAGACCCAGTACTTC. As protein: CASDQARGETQYF.

The chain has TRBV23-1 and TRBJ1-1; no clear D. TRBV23-1 is treated as an ORF (open reading frame) with a function not yet certain. The CDR3 loop spans 15 amino acids. Trimming stripped 6 bases from V and 6 bases from J, with 20 bases between. The CDR3 spells CASSPRWDHWAEAFF. In DNA form, the CDR3 reads TGCGCCAGCAGCCCCCGTTGGGATCACTGGGCTGAAGCTTTCTTT.

The chain couples TRBV19 to TRBJ1-2; 7 positions agree with TRBD1. CDR3 size: 13 residues. From germline, CDR1 is LNHDA and CDR2 SQIVND (reference sequence). After removal of 5 bases from V and 3 bases from J, the junction contained 3 bases not matched to a gene. The CDR3 DNA reads TGTGCCAGTAGTGGACAGGCGCACTATGGCTACACCTTC. Protein sequence: CASSGQAHYGYTF.

About this clone: Other DNA sequences from this sample encode an identical CDR3 as well. V is TRBV10-3 and J is TRBJ1-1; D is unresolved. The V gene's germline CDR1 is ENHRY and CDR2 SYGVKD. The V end lost 0 bases, the J end lost 5 bases, and 4 bases lay between the germline ends. The CDR3 is made up of 12 amino acids. The CDR3 sequence is CAISESGTEAFF. The CDR3 DNA sequence: TGTGCCATCAGTGAGTCGGGGACTGAAGCTTTCTTT.

This clone was seen a single time. This sequence joins TRBV27 and TRBJ1-1; D is possibly TRBD1 (5 bases). Trimming left V 2 bases short and J 2 bases short, with 18 bases between. The CDR3 loop spans 17 amino acids. CDR1 and CDR2 from the germline V gene are MNHEY and SMNVEV (reference sequence). CDR3 sequence reads: CASSLGRQGPFNTEAFF. DNA of the CDR3: TGTGCCAGCAGTTTAGGCCGCCAGGGTCCCTTTAACACTGAAGCTTTCTTT.